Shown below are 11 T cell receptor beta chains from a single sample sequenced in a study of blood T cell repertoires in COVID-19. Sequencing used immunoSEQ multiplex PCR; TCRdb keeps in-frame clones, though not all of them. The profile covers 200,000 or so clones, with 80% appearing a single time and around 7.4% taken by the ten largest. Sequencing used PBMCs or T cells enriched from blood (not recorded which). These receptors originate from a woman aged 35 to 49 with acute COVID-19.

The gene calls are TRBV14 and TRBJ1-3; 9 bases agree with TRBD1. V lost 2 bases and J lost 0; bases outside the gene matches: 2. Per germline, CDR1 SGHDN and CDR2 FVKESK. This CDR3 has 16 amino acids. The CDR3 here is CASSQTTGGSGNTIYF. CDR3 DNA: TGTGCCAGCAGCCAAACGACAGGGGGCTCTGGAAACACCATATATTTT. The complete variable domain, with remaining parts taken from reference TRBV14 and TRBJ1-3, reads EAGVTQFPSHSVIEKGQTVTLRCDPISGHDNLYWYRRVMGKEIKFLLHFVKESKQDESGMPNNRFLAERTGGTYSTLKVQPAELEDSGVYFCASSQTTGGSGNTIYFGEGSWLTVV.

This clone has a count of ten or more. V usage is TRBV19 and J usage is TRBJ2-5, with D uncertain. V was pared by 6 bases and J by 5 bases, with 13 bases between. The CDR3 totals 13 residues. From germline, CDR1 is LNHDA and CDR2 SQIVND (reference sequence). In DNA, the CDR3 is TGTGCCAGTAGCAACCGGCCCGGGGAGACCCAGTACTTC. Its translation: CASSNRPGETQYF.

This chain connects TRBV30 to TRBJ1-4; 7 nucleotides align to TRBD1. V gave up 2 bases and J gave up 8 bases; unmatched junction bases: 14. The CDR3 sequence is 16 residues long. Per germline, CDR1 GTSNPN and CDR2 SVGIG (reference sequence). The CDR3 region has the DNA TGTGCCTGGAGTATCCGACAGGGAGTTGGGCGGGAAAAACTGTTTTTT. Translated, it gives CAWSIRQGVGREKLFF.

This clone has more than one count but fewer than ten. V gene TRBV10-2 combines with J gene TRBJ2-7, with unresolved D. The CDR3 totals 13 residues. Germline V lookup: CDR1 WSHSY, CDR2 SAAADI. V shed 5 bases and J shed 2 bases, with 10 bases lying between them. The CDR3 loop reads CASSPRRTYEQYF. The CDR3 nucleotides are TGCGCCAGCAGTCCAAGGAGAACCTACGAGCAGTACTTC.

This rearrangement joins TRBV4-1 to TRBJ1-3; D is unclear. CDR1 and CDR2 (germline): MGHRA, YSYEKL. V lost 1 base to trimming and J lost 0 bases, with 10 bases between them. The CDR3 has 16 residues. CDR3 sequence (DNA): TGCGCCAGCAGCCAAGTGGGCACAGTCTCTGGAAACACCATATATTTT. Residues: CASSQVGTVSGNTIYF.

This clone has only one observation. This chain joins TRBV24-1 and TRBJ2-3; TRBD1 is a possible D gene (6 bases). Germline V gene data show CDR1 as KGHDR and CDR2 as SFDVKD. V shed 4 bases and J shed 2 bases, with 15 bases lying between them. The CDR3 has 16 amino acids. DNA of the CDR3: TGTGCCACCAGTGACCCAGGACAGCGTGTCACAGATACGCAGTATTTT. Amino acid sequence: CATSDPGQRVTDTQYF.

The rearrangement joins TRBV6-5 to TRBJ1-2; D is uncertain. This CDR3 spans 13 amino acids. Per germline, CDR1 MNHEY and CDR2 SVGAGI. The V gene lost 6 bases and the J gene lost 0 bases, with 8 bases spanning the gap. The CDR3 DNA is TGTGCCAGCAGCCTGACTACTAACTATGGCTACACCTTC. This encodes CASSLTTNYGYTF.

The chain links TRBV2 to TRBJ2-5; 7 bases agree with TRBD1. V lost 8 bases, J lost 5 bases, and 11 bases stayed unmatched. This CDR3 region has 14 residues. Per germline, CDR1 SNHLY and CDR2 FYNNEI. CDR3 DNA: TGTGCCAGCGAGTATGGACAGGCCCGTGAGACCCAGTACTTC. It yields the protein CASEYGQARETQYF.

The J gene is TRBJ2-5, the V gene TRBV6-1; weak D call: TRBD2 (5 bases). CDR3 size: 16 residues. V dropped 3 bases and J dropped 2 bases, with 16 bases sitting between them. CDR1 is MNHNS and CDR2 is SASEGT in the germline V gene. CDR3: CASSERRGAAQETQYF. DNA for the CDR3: TGTGCCAGCAGTGAGAGACGGGGAGCAGCACAAGAGACCCAGTACTTC.

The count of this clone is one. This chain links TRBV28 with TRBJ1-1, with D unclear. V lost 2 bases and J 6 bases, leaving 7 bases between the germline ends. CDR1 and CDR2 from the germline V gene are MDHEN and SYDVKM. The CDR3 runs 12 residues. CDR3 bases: TGTGCCAGCAGTTTAAGAGTACCTGAAGCTTTCTTT. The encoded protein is CASSLRVPEAFF.

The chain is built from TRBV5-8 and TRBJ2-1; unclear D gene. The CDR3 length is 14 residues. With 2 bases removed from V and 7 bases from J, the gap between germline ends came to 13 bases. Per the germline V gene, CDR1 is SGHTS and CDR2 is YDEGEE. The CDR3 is CASSFEPITNEQFF. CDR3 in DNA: TGTGCCAGCAGCTTTGAACCGATAACAAATGAGCAGTTCTTC.